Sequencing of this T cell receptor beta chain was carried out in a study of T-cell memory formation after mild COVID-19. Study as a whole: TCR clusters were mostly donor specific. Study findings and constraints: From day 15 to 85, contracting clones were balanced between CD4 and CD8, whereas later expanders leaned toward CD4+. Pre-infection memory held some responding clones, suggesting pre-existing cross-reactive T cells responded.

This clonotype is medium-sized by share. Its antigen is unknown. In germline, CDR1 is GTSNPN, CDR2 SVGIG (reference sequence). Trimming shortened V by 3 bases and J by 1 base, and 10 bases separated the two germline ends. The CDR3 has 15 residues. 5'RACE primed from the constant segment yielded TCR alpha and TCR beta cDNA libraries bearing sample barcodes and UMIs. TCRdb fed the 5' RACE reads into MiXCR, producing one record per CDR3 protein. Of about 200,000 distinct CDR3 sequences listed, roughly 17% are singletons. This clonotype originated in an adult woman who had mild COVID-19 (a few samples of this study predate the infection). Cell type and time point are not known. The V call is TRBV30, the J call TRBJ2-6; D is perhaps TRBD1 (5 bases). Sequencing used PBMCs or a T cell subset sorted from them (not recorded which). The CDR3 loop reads CAWSVQGSGANVLTF. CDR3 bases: TGTGCCTGGAGCGTCCAGGGATCTGGGGCCAACGTCCTGACTTTC.